One and the same sample provided the 5 T cell receptor beta chains below, sequenced in a study of OX40 agonist ivuxolimab in advanced cancers. The protocol was immunoSEQ multiplex PCR, while the TCRdb copy is restricted to in-frame clones and leaves out a portion. The profile shows around 68,000 clones, roughly nine tenths of them singletons. The sample here was CD4+ or CD8+ T cells sorted from blood, taken in a trial of the OX40 agonist ivuxolimab. The origin of the receptors is an adult with an advanced solid tumor such as melanoma, head and neck, liver or kidney cancer.

The V gene is TRBV7-2, the J gene TRBJ1-4; D is possibly TRBD1 (5 bases). V was shortened by 1 base and J by 8 bases, with 11 bases between the two germline ends. Germline V CDR1 and CDR2: SGHTA, FQGNSA. The CDR3 spans 14 residues. The CDR3: CASSLETWGEKLFF. The CDR3, as DNA: TGTGCCAGCAGCTTAGAGACTTGGGGCGAAAAACTGTTTTTT.

The V gene is TRBV7-2, the J gene TRBJ1-6; 9 bases are shared with TRBD1. Germline V gene data show CDR1 as SGHTA and CDR2 as FQGNSA. The V and J ends lost 5 bases and 4 bases, in that order; junction bases with no gene match: 6. The CDR3 runs to 16 residues. This CDR3 reads CASSIGQGRYNSPLHF. The CDR3 nucleotides read TGTGCCAGCAGCATCGGACAGGGGAGGTATAATTCACCCCTCCACTTT.

This clone was counted only a few times. The CDR3 spells CASSQDRDSWTEAFF. CDR3 nucleotide sequence: TGCGCCAGCAGCCAAGATCGGGATTCGTGGACTGAAGCTTTCTTT. The chain employs TRBV4-3 and TRBJ1-1; D unclear. The germline gives CDR1 LGHNA, CDR2 YSLEER. The CDR3 consists of 15 residues. Trimming removed 0 bases at V and 5 bases at J, with 13 bases between.

The chain combines TRBV5-1 with TRBJ1-6; 8 positions agree with TRBD1. This CDR3 region has 16 residues. The J segment lost 0 bases and the V segment lost 7 bases, leaving 6 bases of the junction unmatched. Germline V CDR1 and CDR2: SGHRS, YFSETQ. The CDR3 DNA reads as TGCGCCAGCCCCAACAGGGGGGGCTCCTATAATTCACCCCTCCACTTT. Residues: CASPNRGGSYNSPLHF.

This chain connects TRBV18 to TRBJ2-5; weak D call: TRBD1 (5 bases). V lost 3 bases to trimming and J lost 5 bases, with 10 bases between them. The germline V gene encodes CDR1 KGHSH and CDR2 LQKENI. The CDR3 is 13 amino acids. For the CDR3, the DNA is TGTGCCAGCTCACCCCAGGGAAGGGAGACCCAGTACTTC. The encoded protein is CASSPQGRETQYF.